Below are 16 T cell receptor beta chains sequenced from a single sample in a study of graft-versus-host responses after intestinal transplantation (dated by TCRdb to about 2021). This specimen's time point label, per the study, means: cells obtained before transplantation from donor or recipient. Antigen specificity for these receptors is unknown. The library came from the immunoSEQ multiplex PCR assay. TCRdb mirrors the immuneACCESS table, restricted to in-frame sequences. Some clones are absent from its copies; in checked studies, under half trace to an unresolved V gene, and the reason for the others is unknown. This sample lists just under 90,000 clones; roughly four fifths were detected once. The ten largest clones take up about 17% of the sample. The specimen was unstimulated CD8+ T cells sorted from spleen or lymph node cells, collected before intestinal transplant. The receptors come from a human donor who received an intestinal transplant.

This sequence joins TRBV14 and TRBJ2-3, with TRBD2 matching 16 bases. The junction had 0 bases not matched to a gene; V was cut back by 3 bases and J by 6 bases. This CDR3 comprises 15 residues. Germline V gene data show CDR1 as SGHDN and CDR2 as FVKESK. CDR3 sequence reads: CASSQGLAGGDTQYF. Here the CDR3 DNA reads TGTGCCAGCAGCCAGGGACTAGCGGGAGGGGATACGCAGTATTTT.

The rearrangement joins TRBV6-1 to TRBJ2-7, with D possibly matching TRBD1 (5 bases). The CDR3 loop spans 13 amino acids. The germline V gene has CDR1 MNHNS and CDR2 SASEGT. The V and J ends lost 5 bases and 5 bases respectively, with 13 bases between them. The CDR3 here is CASSLSRAHEQYF. The DNA for the CDR3 is TGTGCCAGCAGTTTGTCCAGGGCCCACGAGCAGTACTTC.

CDR3 sequence reads: CASSAGTSGSYEQYF. The DNA for the CDR3 is TGTGCCAGCAGTGCCGGGACTAGCGGATCCTACGAGCAGTACTTC. The chain is built from TRBV6-1 and TRBJ2-7; TRBD2 matches at 11 bases. This CDR3 comprises 15 residues. With V trimmed by 4 bases and J by 1 base, 3 bases remained unmatched. Germline lookup yields CDR1 MNHNS and CDR2 SASEGT.

This clone was counted only a few times. The chain couples TRBV6-5 to TRBJ2-7; D ambiguous. V shed 0 bases and J shed 1 base, with 10 bases lying between them. CDR3 length: 15 residues. In germline, CDR1 is MNHEY, CDR2 SVGAGI. CDR3 DNA sequence: TGTGCCAGCAGTTACTCGGGCAGTGGGTCCTACGAGCAGTACTTC. It yields the protein CASSYSGSGSYEQYF.

The V and J genes are TRBV29-1 and TRBJ1-2; 9 bases agree with TRBD1. CDR1 is SQVTM, CDR2 ANQGSEA, per germline. Trimming at V came to 5 bases and at J to 3 bases, leaving 10 bases not matched to a gene. The CDR3 totals 15 residues. DNA for the CDR3: TGCAGCGTTTTCTCGCGGGACAGGGACGACTATGGCTACACCTTC. Translating it yields CSVFSRDRDDYGYTF.

V and J are TRBV10-2 and TRBJ2-1; D uncertain. The CDR3 is made up of 16 amino acids. V lost 3 bases and J 5 bases, leaving 17 bases between the germline ends. From germline, CDR1 is WSHSY and CDR2 SAAADI. The CDR3: CASSESAWDTNNEQFF. CDR3 sequence (DNA): TGCGCCAGCAGTGAATCGGCATGGGATACCAACAATGAGCAGTTCTTC.

This clone was counted only a few times. The chain is built from TRBV19 and TRBJ2-1; 11 nucleotides align to TRBD2. CDR3 size: 14 residues. V gave up 3 bases and J gave up 10 bases; unmatched junction bases: 5. Germline V gene sequence: CDR1 LNHDA, CDR2 SQIVND (reference sequence). Written as DNA, the CDR3 is TGTGCCAGTAGTATTACTAGCGGGGGCAGGGAGCAGTTCTTC. It specifies CASSITSGGREQFF.

J is TRBJ2-7 and V is TRBV7-9, with D uncertain. With 1 base removed from V and 3 bases from J, the gap between germline ends came to 7 bases. Germline CDR1 and CDR2: SEHNR and FQNEAQ (reference sequence). This CDR3 has 13 amino acids. The CDR3 sequence: CASSLEGYYEQYF. CDR3 coding DNA: TGTGCCAGCAGCTTAGAAGGGTACTACGAGCAGTACTTC.

The rearrangement uses TRBV6-1 and TRBJ2-2, with D maybe TRBD2 (5 bases). Trimming removed 0 bases at V and 2 bases at J, with 13 bases between. There are 17 residues in the CDR3. Germline CDR1 MNHNS, CDR2 SASEGT. The CDR3 sequence is CASSEALRRINTGELFF. The CDR3 DNA follows: TGTGCCAGCAGTGAAGCGCTTCGGAGGATTAACACCGGGGAGCTGTTTTTT.

This clone was seen a single time. The rearrangement joins TRBV9 to TRBJ1-4, with no clear D. V was shortened by 3 bases and J by 4 bases, with 16 bases between the two germline ends. Germline assignment: CDR1 SGDLS and CDR2 YYNGEE. The CDR3 length is 16 residues. The CDR3 is CASSAGVLGYNEKLFF. CDR3 bases: TGTGCCAGCAGCGCCGGTGTTCTGGGGTATAATGAAAAACTGTTTTTT.

The chain joins TRBV19 to TRBJ2-7; D unclear. With 0 bases removed from V and 5 bases from J, the gap between germline ends came to 20 bases. Germline V gene lookup returns CDR1 LNHDA and CDR2 SQIVND (reference sequence). The CDR3 length is 17 residues. This CDR3 is CASSIETALASLHEQYF. The DNA of the CDR3 is TGTGCCAGTAGTATAGAAACCGCTCTCGCGTCACTCCACGAGCAGTACTTC.

V is TRBV5-6 and J is TRBJ1-2, with D uncertain. The CDR3 is 13 residues long. Trimming stripped 2 bases from V and 8 bases from J, with 13 bases between. Germline V gives CDR1 SGHDT, CDR2 YYEEEE. CDR3 nucleotides: TGTGCCAGCAGCTTCATGGCAGGTAAAGGCTACACCTTC. Translating it yields CASSFMAGKGYTF.

This chain connects TRBV2 to TRBJ2-3; D might be TRBD1 (6 bases). The germline V and J ends were trimmed by 3 bases and 4 bases, with 20 bases remaining between them. The CDR3 spans 17 residues. Germline-derived CDR1 and CDR2 are SNHLY and FYNNEI. The CDR3 loop is CASSEGAVRSSADTQYF. The CDR3 bases are TGTGCCAGCAGTGAGGGGGCGGTGAGGTCATCGGCAGATACGCAGTATTTT.

This rearrangement joins TRBV19 to TRBJ2-1; the D gene is possibly TRBD2 (5 bases). This CDR3 contains 15 residues. V was trimmed by 3 bases and J by 1 base, leaving 10 bases between them. The V gene's germline CDR1 is LNHDA and CDR2 SQIVND (reference sequence). CDR3 sequence: CASSMAGLSYNEQFF. CDR3 DNA: TGTGCCAGTAGTATGGCGGGTTTATCCTACAATGAGCAGTTCTTC.

The V call is TRBV5-6, the J call TRBJ2-1; no clear D gene. The ends were cut back, 5 bases at V and 3 bases at J, with 21 bases in the middle. Germline V gene lookup returns CDR1 SGHDT and CDR2 YYEEEE. The CDR3 has 17 amino acids. The CDR3 nucleotides are TGTGCCAGCAGTCTAAATCCCGCCGGATCCCTCTACAATGAGCAGTTCTTC. This encodes CASSLNPAGSLYNEQFF.

In this sample, this clone turned up once. The rearrangement uses TRBV9 and TRBJ1-1; unclear D gene. This CDR3 has 15 amino acids. Germline assignment: CDR1 SGDLS and CDR2 YYNGEE. V shed 4 bases and J shed 5 bases, with 18 bases lying between them. The CDR3 sequence: CASSPWTGVGTEAFF. For the CDR3, the DNA is TGTGCCAGCAGCCCCTGGACGGGAGTGGGGACTGAAGCTTTCTTT.